One and the same sample provided the 20 T cell receptor beta chains below, sequenced in a study of blood T cell repertoires in COVID-19. The repertoire was sequenced with immunoSEQ multiplex PCR; TCRdb's copy has only in-frame clones and lacks some. The sample has roughly 130,000 clones, approximately 80% seen once. The sample consisted of peripheral blood. The receptors were gathered from a woman aged 55-75 years with acute or convalescent COVID-19.

The rearrangement uses TRBV14 and TRBJ2-1; 7 bases align to TRBD1. J gave up 1 base and V 2 bases, and 8 bases lay outside the gene matches. Germline V lookup: CDR1 SGHDN, CDR2 FVKESK. CDR3 length: 17 amino acids. CDR3 in DNA: TGTGCCAGCAGCCAACTGACAGGGCGAGGATCCTACAATGAGCAGTTCTTC. Translating gives CASSQLTGRGSYNEQFF.

The chain employs TRBV30 and TRBJ1-2; D remains unclear. Looked up from germline, CDR1 is GTSNPN and CDR2 is SVGIG (reference sequence). The V end lost 1 base, the J end lost 8 bases, and 14 bases lay between the germline ends. CDR3 length: 13 amino acids. The CDR3 DNA is TGTGCCTGGAGTGGAGGCTTTAATAGGGGCTACACCTTC. The encoded protein is CAWSGGFNRGYTF.

The genes are TRBV6-5 and TRBJ1-2; D is undetermined. V was pared by 4 bases and J by 0 bases, with 9 bases between. The CDR3 length is 14 residues. From germline, CDR1 is MNHEY and CDR2 SVGAGI. The CDR3 DNA is TGTGCCAGCAGTTTCGAGGGCTCTAACTATGGCTACACCTTC. Its protein is CASSFEGSNYGYTF.

This chain links TRBV19 with TRBJ2-3; D gene unclear. CDR1 and CDR2 (germline): LNHDA, SQIVND (reference sequence). V was cut by 4 bases and J by 0 bases, with 8 bases left in between. The CDR3 length is 14 residues. The CDR3, as DNA: TGTGCCAGTAGTAGCCGGTCTAGCACAGATACGCAGTATTTT. Residues: CASSSRSSTDTQYF.

The chain's CDR3 is CASSQTGAFSPLHF. For the CDR3, the DNA is TGTGCCAGCAGCCAGACAGGGGCATTTTCACCCCTCCACTTT. This sequence joins TRBV11-2 and TRBJ1-6; TRBD1 aligns across 8 bases. This CDR3 region has 14 residues. Germline V gene lookup returns CDR1 SGHAT and CDR2 FQNNGV. Trimming took 5 bases from V and 9 from J; bases not matched to a gene: 6.

V is TRBV9 and J is TRBJ1-2, with a weak D call TRBD1 (5 bases). Germline CDR1 SGDLS, CDR2 YYNGEE. V was trimmed by 4 bases and J by 5 bases, leaving 12 bases between them. The CDR3 is 13 amino acids. CDR3 region: CASSPSRGYGYTF. The CDR3 nucleotides read TGTGCCAGCAGCCCAAGTCGGGGGTATGGCTACACCTTC.

This rearrangement joins TRBV5-4 to TRBJ1-1; 7 nucleotides match TRBD1. This CDR3 spans 15 amino acids. After removal of 4 bases from V and 3 bases from J, the junction contained 9 bases not matched to a gene. In germline, CDR1 is SGHNT, CDR2 YYREEE (reference sequence). CDR3 sequence (DNA): TGTGCCAGCAGCGTTTACAGGGGACCCTACACTGAAGCTTTCTTT. It specifies CASSVYRGPYTEAFF.

The V call is TRBV7-9, the J call TRBJ1-5; no firm D call. Germline V gene lookup returns CDR1 SEHNR and CDR2 FQNEAQ (reference sequence). Trimming cost V 5 bases and J 1 base, with 6 bases left between them. The CDR3 extends over 13 amino acids. CDR3 region: CASSRRSNQPQHF. The CDR3 DNA sequence: TGTGCCAGCAGCCGCCGGAGCAATCAGCCCCAGCATTTT. Full variable domain (rest looked up from reference TRBV7-9 and TRBJ1-5): DTGVSQNPRHKITKRGQNVTFRCDPISEHNRLYWYRQTLGQGPEFLTYFQNEAQLEKSRLLSDRFSAERPKGSFSTLEIQRTEQGDSAMYLCASSRRSNQPQHFGDGTRLSIL.

J is TRBJ1-1 and V is TRBV7-9; TRBD1 might be the D (5 bases). Germline V CDR1 and CDR2: SEHNR, FQNEAQ (reference sequence). Trimming removed 5 bases from V and 0 bases from J, with 10 bases in between. The CDR3 spans 14 residues. CDR3 nucleotide sequence: TGTGCCAGCAGCCCTGTGGGGCTGAACACTGAAGCTTTCTTT. Translating gives CASSPVGLNTEAFF.

This chain uses TRBV6-6 with TRBJ1-2, with D maybe TRBD1 (6 bases). The CDR3 contains 14 residues. The V gene lost 6 bases and the J gene lost 0 bases, with 11 bases spanning the gap. Germline loops: CDR1 MNHNY, CDR2 SVGAGI (reference sequence). CDR3 sequence: CASSQRTANYGYTF. In DNA form, the CDR3 reads TGTGCCAGCAGCCAACGGACAGCTAACTATGGCTACACCTTC.

The chain couples TRBV5-1 to TRBJ2-3; 14 bases match TRBD2. V dropped 2 bases and J dropped 2; count of bases not matched to a gene: 4. The CDR3 consists of 17 residues. Germline V gene sequence: CDR1 SGHRS, CDR2 YFSETQ. The CDR3 sequence is CASSFQTSGGATDTQYF. CDR3 coding DNA: TGCGCCAGCAGCTTCCAGACTAGCGGGGGGGCCACAGATACGCAGTATTTT.

The CDR3 reads CASSPTATYEQYV. As DNA, the CDR3 is TGTGCCAGCAGCCCGACAGCCACCTACGAGCAGTACGTC. The chain links TRBV2 to TRBJ2-7; D possibly corresponds to TRBD1 (5 bases). The CDR3 runs to 13 residues. The germline V and J ends were trimmed by 6 bases and 2 bases, with 11 bases remaining between them. Germline V gene sequence: CDR1 SNHLY, CDR2 FYNNEI.

Notes on this clone: This CDR3 is also generated by other DNA sequences in the sample. The gene calls are TRBV28 and TRBJ1-2; D gene ambiguous. Trimming pared 2 bases from V and 0 bases from J, leaving 4 bases between. From germline, CDR1 is MDHEN and CDR2 SYDVKM. This CDR3 region has 13 residues. The CDR3 reads CASSLRANYGYTF. Here the CDR3 DNA reads TGTGCCAGCAGTTTAAGAGCTAACTATGGCTACACCTTC.

This rearrangement joins TRBV24-1 to TRBJ2-3; D is possibly TRBD1 (5 bases). Per the germline V gene, CDR1 is KGHDR and CDR2 is SFDVKD. V gave up 4 bases and J gave up 6 bases, with 10 bases separating them. The CDR3 contains 13 residues. DNA for the CDR3: TGTGCCACCAGTGAGGCTAAGGGGGATACGCAGTATTTT. Translated: CATSEAKGDTQYF.

The rearrangement joins TRBV25-1 to TRBJ1-1; possible D gene TRBD1, 5 bases. The V and J ends lost 1 base and 1 base respectively, with 7 bases between them. CDR3 length equals 14 residues. Germline CDR1 MGHDK, CDR2 SYGVNS. CDR3 coding DNA: TGTGCCAGCAGTGAATTCGGGGGGAACACTGAAGCTTTCTTT. It codes for CASSEFGGNTEAFF.

The chain has TRBV5-1 and TRBJ2-5; 7 bases agree with TRBD1. Germline trimming cut 4 bases from V and 0 bases from J; bases unmatched to any gene: 6. The germline gives CDR1 SGHRS, CDR2 YFSETQ. CDR3 size: 15 residues. CDR3 sequence reads: CASSDGTVYQETQYF. CDR3 sequence (DNA): TGCGCCAGCAGCGACGGGACAGTTTACCAAGAGACCCAGTACTTC.

The rearrangement uses TRBV6-2 or TRBV6-3 and TRBJ2-3; possibly TRBD2 for D (5 bases). The CDR3 is 18 residues long. Per germline, CDR1 MNHEY and CDR2 SVGEGT. Trimming removed 0 bases at V and 6 bases at J, with 22 bases between. The CDR3 coding sequence is TGTGCCAGCAGTTACTCGGGGATTGGCGGGCCTACTAGGGATACGCAGTATTTT. Its protein product is CASSYSGIGGPTRDTQYF.

This CDR3 reads CASKASGSTGELFF. CDR3 bases: TGTGCCAGCAAGGCATCGGGTAGCACCGGGGAGCTGTTTTTT. This sequence joins TRBV2 and TRBJ2-2; D not certain. The ends were cut back, 7 bases at V and 4 bases at J, with 13 bases in the middle. This CDR3 comprises 14 residues. The germline V gene encodes CDR1 SNHLY and CDR2 FYNNEI.

The rearrangement links TRBV3-1 (or the pseudogene TRBV3-2) to TRBJ1-2; D not certain. V was trimmed by 0 bases and J by 7 bases, leaving 9 bases between them. Per the germline V gene, CDR1 is LGHDT and CDR2 is YNNKEL (reference sequence). There are 13 residues in the CDR3. CDR3 in DNA: TGTGCCAGCAGCCAAGATGGGCGGGGTGGCTACACCTTC. As protein: CASSQDGRGGYTF.

The chain joins TRBV14 to TRBJ2-1; no reliable D call. The V gene's germline CDR1 is SGHDN and CDR2 FVKESK. The CDR3 is 13 residues long. The V end lost 2 bases, the J end lost 9 bases, and 11 bases lay between the germline ends. CDR3 nucleotide sequence: TGTGCCAGCAGCCAAAAGAGGTCACTTGAGCAGTTCTTC. The encoded protein is CASSQKRSLEQFF.